This T cell receptor (beta chain) was recorded in a study of human CD8 memory T cell subsets. Construction of TCR beta libraries was accomplished by means of UMI-labeled 5' RACE. TCRdb re-analyzed the 5' RACE reads; it lists each CDR3 protein once, without DNA. This sample's clone table lists some 10,000 distinct CDR3 sequences. The phenotype assigned to stem-like memory CD8+ T cells (TSTEM) was CCR7+ PD-1- TIGIT-. Germline V gives CDR1 MDHEN, CDR2 SYDVKM. CDR3 length: 14 amino acids. The source of this sequence is a human donor in good health. Material: CD8+ stem-like memory T cells (TSCM and TCM) sorted from PBMCs. Regarding subset: stem-like memory CD8 T cells (TSTEM), CCR7+ PD-1- TIGIT-. The rearrangement links TRBV28 to TRBJ2-7; checking the TCRdb D call of TRBD1 is not possible without DNA. The CDR3 reads CASSLAARLYEQYF.